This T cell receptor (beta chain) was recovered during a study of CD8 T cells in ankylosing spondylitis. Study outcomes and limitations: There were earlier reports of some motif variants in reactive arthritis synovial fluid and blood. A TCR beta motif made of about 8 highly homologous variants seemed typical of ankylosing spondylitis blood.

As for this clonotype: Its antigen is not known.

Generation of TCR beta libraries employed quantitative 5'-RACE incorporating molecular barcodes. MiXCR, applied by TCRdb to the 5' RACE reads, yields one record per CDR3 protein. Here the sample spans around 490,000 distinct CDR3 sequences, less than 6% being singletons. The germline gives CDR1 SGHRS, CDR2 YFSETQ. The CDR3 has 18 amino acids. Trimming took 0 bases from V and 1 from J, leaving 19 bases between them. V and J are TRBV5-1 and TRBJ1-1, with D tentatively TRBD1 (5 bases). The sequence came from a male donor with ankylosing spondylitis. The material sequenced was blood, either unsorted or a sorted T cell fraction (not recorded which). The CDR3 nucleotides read TGCGCCAGCAGCTTGGGGTTGTCGGTGGCAGGGCAGAACACTGAAGCTTTCTTT. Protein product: CASSLGLSVAGQNTEAFF.